The clone carrying this T cell receptor beta chain was detected a few times. Antigen unknown. The record originates from a study of cytomegalovirus exposure and HLA in healthy donors. Study results and limitations: Confirmation was obtained in vitro that a few CMV-associated chains are specific for CMV antigens.

Germline V lookup: CDR1 SGDLS, CDR2 YYNGEE. With 2 bases clipped from V and 7 bases from J, the junction kept 6 bases outside the gene matches. The CDR3 covers 14 residues. The PCR ran on 60 Vbeta and 13 Jbeta primers. Using immunoSEQ multiplex PCR, the repertoire was profiled, and TCRdb retains in-frame clones only, with some absent. The data show around 170,000 clones, about 80% seen once. The source of this sequence is a woman between 25 and 40 years old in good health and CMV-seronegative. The chain has TRBV9 and TRBJ2-1, with 7 bases lining up with TRBD1. Input material: PBMCs. The CDR3, as DNA: TGTGCCAGCAGCGTGGGGAGCAGGGGGAATGAGCAGTTCTTC. This sequence encodes CASSVGSRGNEQFF.